These 28 T cell receptor beta chains share one sample of origin, sequenced in a study of a mutant IDH1 vaccine in newly diagnosed glioma. Only in-frame clones appear in the TCRdb table, and some are missing; sequencing was by immunoSEQ multiplex PCR. This table has 60,000 to 65,000 clones, around four fifths appearing once. This sample's time point: week 35, safety follow-up. In the vaccine, a single dose held 300 ug of the mutant IDH1 20-mer peptide, along with topical imiquimod. Antigens of these TCRs are unknown. The sample in question was PBMCs, obtained from a glioma patient whose treatment included an IDH1 peptide vaccine. These TCRs come from a man aged 25 to 40 with glioma.

In DNA, the CDR3 is TGCAGCGCCCTGAGGGAGAACACTGAAGCTTTCTTT. The encoded protein is CSALRENTEAFF. The chain has TRBV29-1 and TRBJ1-1; no clear D. This CDR3 region has 12 residues. CDR1 is SQVTM, CDR2 ANQGSEA, per germline. Trimming cost V 7 bases and J 1 base, with 10 bases left between them.

This clone was seen more than once but under ten times. V is TRBV9 and J is TRBJ2-1, with a tentative D call TRBD1 (5 bases). The germline V and J ends were trimmed by 0 bases and 0 bases, with 10 bases remaining between them. The length of the CDR3 is 16 residues. The germline gives CDR1 SGDLS, CDR2 YYNGEE. CDR3 amino acids: CASSVASDSSYNEQFF. CDR3 DNA sequence: TGTGCCAGCAGCGTAGCCTCCGACAGCTCCTACAATGAGCAGTTCTTC.

In this sample, this clone turned up once. The chain recombines TRBV5-6 with TRBJ1-2, with 8 bases identical to TRBD1. Germline CDR1 SGHDT, CDR2 YYEEEE. V lost 2 bases, J lost 3 bases, and 3 bases stayed unmatched. The CDR3 is 14 amino acids. The CDR3 here is CASSLDRGDYGYTF. CDR3 nucleotides: TGTGCCAGCAGCTTAGACAGGGGAGACTATGGCTACACCTTC.

The rearrangement uses TRBV15 and TRBJ2-2; D might be TRBD1 (8 bases). V lost 2 bases, J lost 4 bases, and 32 bases lay in between. In germline, CDR1 is LNHNV, CDR2 YYDKDF (reference sequence). This CDR3 has 22 amino acids. CDR3 bases: TGTGCCACCAGCAGATACCCTCCGACAGGGGAAGGGAGGGACTTGATCACCGGGGAGCTGTTTTTT. As protein: CATSRYPPTGEGRDLITGELFF.

The chain employs TRBV7-9 and TRBJ1-3; D is perhaps TRBD1 (5 bases). With 5 bases removed from V and 8 bases from J, the gap between germline ends came to 13 bases. In germline, CDR1 is SEHNR, CDR2 FQNEAQ (reference sequence). This CDR3 is 13 amino acids long. The DNA for the CDR3 is TGTGCCAGCAGCGCCCGCGGGGCTGACACCATATATTTT. This encodes CASSARGADTIYF.

This rearrangement joins TRBV29-1 to TRBJ2-7, with D perhaps TRBD1 (6 bases). The length of the CDR3 is 12 residues. V gave up 7 bases and J gave up 2 bases, with 12 bases separating them. From germline, CDR1 is SQVTM and CDR2 ANQGSEA. The CDR3, as DNA: TGCAGCGCCTCCTGGACAGCCTACGAGCAGTACTTC. It codes for CSASWTAYEQYF.

The J gene is TRBJ1-1, the V gene TRBV5-1; D remains unclear. The CDR3 is made up of 15 amino acids. Germline loops: CDR1 SGHRS, CDR2 YFSETQ. Trimming stripped 0 bases from V and 3 bases from J, with 12 bases between. The CDR3 reads CASSLDGSGHTEAFF. The CDR3 DNA reads TGCGCCAGCAGCTTGGATGGGTCAGGCCACACTGAAGCTTTCTTT.

The J gene is TRBJ2-5, the V gene TRBV5-5; D is uncertain. Trimming stripped 6 bases from V and 5 bases from J, with 11 bases between. The CDR3 contains 12 residues. Germline CDR1 and CDR2: SGHKS and YYEKEE (reference sequence). CDR3 nucleotides: TGTGCCAGCAATAGGGTAGGGGAGACCCAGTACTTC. It encodes CASNRVGETQYF.

V is TRBV5-1 and J is TRBJ2-3; D is ambiguous. The CDR3 has 15 amino acids. V lost 2 bases, J lost 0 bases, and 10 bases lay in between. Per the germline V gene, CDR1 is SGHRS and CDR2 is YFSETQ. The CDR3 loop reads CASSFHFGSTDTQYF. As DNA, the CDR3 is TGCGCCAGCAGCTTCCATTTCGGGAGCACAGATACGCAGTATTTT.

This chain uses TRBV5-5 with TRBJ1-2, with D possibly being TRBD1 (6 bases). V was clipped by 2 bases and J by 1 base, with 18 bases between them. This CDR3 contains 17 residues. The germline CDR1 and CDR2 sequences are SGHKS and YYEKEE (reference sequence). The CDR3 DNA is TGTGCCAGCAGCTTAGAGTTGTGGGGAGGGGGTAACTATGGCTACACCTTC. The encoded protein is CASSLELWGGGNYGYTF.

V gene TRBV19 combines with J gene TRBJ1-4, with D unresolved. Germline CDR1 is LNHDA and CDR2 is SQIVND (reference sequence). This CDR3 contains 16 residues. The V end was cut by 1 base, the J end by 2 bases, with 11 bases between. CDR3 DNA: TGTGCCAGTAGTATAGGAAGGCGTCGGACTAATGAAAAACTGTTTTTT. Its protein product is CASSIGRRRTNEKLFF.

DNA for the CDR3: TGTGCCAGCTCGACCTCACACGAGCAGTACTTC. Translation gives CASSTSHEQYF. The rearrangement uses TRBV18 and TRBJ2-7; no clear D. The CDR3 has 11 amino acids. V lost 6 bases to trimming and J lost 5 bases, with 8 bases between them. Germline V gene data show CDR1 as KGHSH and CDR2 as LQKENI.

The rearrangement links TRBV11-2 to TRBJ2-2; tentative D call: TRBD1 (6 bases). CDR3 length: 14 residues. The germline V and J ends were trimmed by 4 bases and 7 bases, with 13 bases remaining between them. Per the germline V gene, CDR1 is SGHAT and CDR2 is FQNNGV. The CDR3 region is CASSSLRGIGELFF. The CDR3 DNA reads TGTGCCAGCAGCTCCCTGAGGGGGATCGGGGAGCTGTTTTTT.

The genes are TRBV5-4 and TRBJ1-2; 8 nucleotides match TRBD1. The CDR3 has 14 amino acids. J lost 2 bases, V lost 4 bases, and 4 bases had no gene match. Germline V CDR1 and CDR2: SGHNT, YYREEE (reference sequence). CDR3 sequence (DNA): TGTGCCAGCAGCATGACAGGGGTCAACTATGGCTACACCTTC. It is translated as CASSMTGVNYGYTF.

The chain links TRBV6-1 to TRBJ2-1, with 14 bases fitting TRBD2. CDR1 is MNHNS, CDR2 SASEGT, per germline. This CDR3 has 14 amino acids. The trim removed 10 bases at V and 7 bases at J, leaving 6 bases unmatched. The CDR3, as DNA: TGTGCCACCCGACTAGCGGGGGGGCGGAATGAGCAGTTCTTC. Translation gives CATRLAGGRNEQFF.

V gene TRBV7-9 combines with J gene TRBJ1-2, with D unclear. The germline V gene has CDR1 SEHNR and CDR2 FQNEAQ (reference sequence). The CDR3 spans 13 residues. V was pared by 4 bases and J by 8 bases, with 14 bases between. CDR3 protein: CASSSDGPGGYTF. The CDR3 bases are TGTGCCAGCAGCTCGGACGGCCCGGGGGGCTACACCTTC. The full variable domain, in which reference TRBV7-9 and TRBJ1-2 provide the parts outside the CDR3, is DTGVSQNPRHKITKRGQNVTFRCDPISEHNRLYWYRQTLGQGPEFLTYFQNEAQLEKSRLLSDRFSAERPKGSFSTLEIQRTEQGDSAMYLCASSSDGPGGYTFGSGTRLTVV.

The V gene is TRBV5-4, the J gene TRBJ2-3; D not resolved. Trimming left V 0 bases short and J 0 bases short, with 8 bases between. CDR1 and CDR2 from the germline V gene are SGHNT and YYREEE (reference sequence). The CDR3 has 15 amino acids. Here the CDR3 DNA reads TGTGCCAGCAGCTTGGCATTAGCTAGCACAGATACGCAGTATTTT. Encoded protein: CASSLALASTDTQYF.

This rearrangement joins TRBV6-1 to TRBJ1-3; 9 bases map to TRBD1. This CDR3 is built from 15 residues. Trimming at V came to 5 bases and at J to 3 bases, leaving 5 bases not matched to a gene. The germline V gene has CDR1 MNHNS and CDR2 SASEGT. This CDR3 is CASSPQGAGGNTIYF. CDR3 nucleotides: TGTGCCAGCAGTCCACAGGGGGCCGGTGGAAACACCATATATTTT.

The chain couples TRBV7-2 to TRBJ1-2, with D hard to call. Germline V gene data show CDR1 as SGHTA and CDR2 as FQGNSA. The CDR3 runs 13 residues. V lost 2 bases and J 8 bases, leaving 12 bases between the germline ends. This CDR3 is CASSLSGVRGYTF. CDR3 DNA: TGTGCCAGCAGCTTAAGCGGGGTGAGAGGCTACACCTTC.

The V and J genes are TRBV29-1 and TRBJ1-1; no clear D gene. The V end was cut by 4 bases, the J end by 0 bases, with 6 bases between. The CDR3 contains 12 residues. CDR1 SQVTM and CDR2 ANQGSEA come from the germline V gene. The DNA of the CDR3 is TGCAGCGTTGTTAGGCTGAACACTGAAGCTTTCTTT. Amino acids: CSVVRLNTEAFF. The variable domain in full, completed from reference TRBV29-1 and TRBJ1-1, reads SAVISQKPSRDICQRGTSLTIQCQVDSQVTMMFWYRQQPGQSLTLIATANQGSEATYESGFVIDKFPISRPNLTFSTLTVSNMSPEDSSIYLCSVVRLNTEAFFGQGTRLTVV.

A word on this clone: This likely traces to a read error, being one base from a far larger clone. V and J are TRBV6-1 and TRBJ2-3; TRBD2 matches 14 bases. In germline, CDR1 is MNHNS, CDR2 SASEGT. This CDR3 is 15 amino acids long. V shed 4 bases, J shed 4 bases, and the junction held 1 base outside the gene matches. CDR3 nucleotide sequence: TGTGCCAGCAGTGCGACTAGCGGGGGGGCAGATACGCAGTATTTT. It translates to CASSATSGGADTQYF.

The V and J genes are TRBV15 and TRBJ1-3; D uncertain. V shed 0 bases and J shed 0 bases, with 6 bases lying between them. This CDR3 is 15 amino acids long. Germline V lookup: CDR1 LNHNV, CDR2 YYDKDF (reference sequence). CDR3 coding DNA: TGTGCCACCAGCAGAGATGTTGGCTCTGGAAACACCATATATTTT. Residues: CATSRDVGSGNTIYF. The entire variable domain, with the rest obtained from reference TRBV15 and TRBJ1-3, is as follows: DAMVIQNPRYQVTQFGKPVTLSCSQTLNHNVMYWYQQKSSQAPKLLFHYYDKDFNNEADTPDNFQSRRPNTSFCFLDIRSPGLGDTAMYLCATSRDVGSGNTIYFGEGSWLTVV.

This rearrangement joins TRBV18 to TRBJ1-4, with TRBD1 matching 9 bases. V lost 2 bases to trimming and J lost 8 bases; unmatched junction nucleotides: 6. Germline V gene sequence: CDR1 KGHSH, CDR2 LQKENI. The CDR3 is made up of 15 amino acids. CDR3 in DNA: TGTGCCAGCTCACCATCCGGGACAGGGACCGAAAAACTGTTTTTT. Its protein product is CASSPSGTGTEKLFF.

The rearrangement links TRBV6-1 to TRBJ2-3; 14 bases are a match to TRBD2. The CDR3 runs to 15 residues. V lost 4 bases and J lost 5; bases outside the gene matches: 2. Germline V CDR1 and CDR2: MNHNS, SASEGT. The CDR3 region has the DNA TGTGCCAGCAGTGGACTAGCGGGGGGGGGAGATACGCAGTATTTT. Its translation is CASSGLAGGGDTQYF.

The V and J genes are TRBV5-4 and TRBJ1-2; 9 bases map to TRBD1. The V gene's germline CDR1 is SGHNT and CDR2 YYREEE (reference sequence). V trimming: 1 base; J trimming: 7 bases; junction bases outside the gene matches: 8. The CDR3 loop spans 15 amino acids. The CDR3 sequence: CASSLPGQGYLGYTF. In DNA, the CDR3 is TGTGCCAGCAGCTTGCCGGGACAGGGTTATCTTGGCTACACCTTC.

This clone came up once. This rearrangement joins TRBV19 to TRBJ2-7; D unclear. The germline V gene has CDR1 LNHDA and CDR2 SQIVND (reference sequence). The CDR3 consists of 14 residues. V shed 5 bases and J shed 2 bases, with 13 bases lying between them. The CDR3 DNA sequence: TGTGCCAGTAGTCGGATGGGTCCTACCTACGAGCAGTACTTC. Protein: CASSRMGPTYEQYF.

The V and J genes are TRBV6-5 and TRBJ2-2; D gene unclear. V gave up 3 bases and J gave up 0 bases, with 8 bases separating them. The length of the CDR3 is 15 residues. The germline V gene encodes CDR1 MNHEY and CDR2 SVGAGI. The CDR3 spells CASSYWGSNTGELFF. CDR3 nucleotide sequence: TGTGCCAGCAGTTATTGGGGTTCGAACACCGGGGAGCTGTTTTTT.

V usage is TRBV18 and J usage is TRBJ2-3; maybe TRBD2 (6 bases). This CDR3 is built from 15 residues. CDR1 is KGHSH and CDR2 is LQKENI in the germline V gene. Trimming removed 4 bases from V and 3 bases from J, with 14 bases in between. CDR3 loop: CASSQRRGKTDTQYF. In DNA, the CDR3 is TGTGCCAGCTCACAGAGGCGGGGTAAAACAGATACGCAGTATTTT.